The text below deals with one TCR beta chain. Per the authors' pipeline: Scientists estimated how many nucleated cells there were by amplifying reference gene primers. Here immunoSEQ multiplex PCR was the method, and the copy in TCRdb shows in-frame clones only, minus some. Clone size and the V and J calls come from that table; the DNA yielded D and trimming. The sample includes about 140,000 clones, about four fifths of them seen just once. In germline, CDR1 is LNHDA, CDR2 SQIVND (reference sequence). The CDR3 has 15 residues. V shed 0 bases and J shed 1 base, with 6 bases lying between them. These data belong to a study of blood T cell repertoires in COVID-19. Study information: The United States, Italy and Spain supplied acute and convalescent COVID-19 samples. PBMCs, B-cell-depleted T cells, or T cells provided the cDNA or gDNA that made up the material.

V usage is TRBV19 and J usage is TRBJ2-2, with D uncertain. Sequenced input: peripheral blood. This TCR was recovered from a woman aged 55 to 70 with acute or convalescent COVID-19. The DNA for the CDR3 is TGTGCCAGTAGTATAGAGAGGTGGAACACCGGGGAGCTGTTTTTT. Translated, it gives CASSIERWNTGELFF.